These T cell receptor beta chains were read from a single sample in a study of cytomegalovirus exposure and HLA in healthy donors. Using immunoSEQ multiplex PCR, the repertoire was profiled, and TCRdb retains in-frame clones only, with some absent. The sample has 100,000 to 150,000 clones; the top ten hold 2.5% to 3%. Input material: PBMCs. The receptor set was obtained from a man under 40 in good health and CMV-seronegative. The CDR3 runs from the conserved cysteine through the conserved F or W. Fields, in order: D gene, clone size, V gene, J gene, CDR3 DNA, CDR3 protein. The D gene is left open where the match is weak. Not every row has a clone size; where given, it reads once, few, many or a size class.

.	.	TRBV27	TRBJ1-5	TGTGCCAGCAGTTTCGGAGTTAACCAGCCCCAGCATTTT	CASSFGVNQPQHF
.	.	TRBV10-1	TRBJ2-3	TGCGCCAGCAGTGGTGAGATCTCAGATACGCAGTATTTT	CASSGEISDTQYF
TRBD1	.	TRBV29-1	TRBJ2-1	TGCAGCGCAGGGACAGGAGACAATGAGCAGTTCTTC	CSAGTGDNEQFF
TRBD1	.	TRBV7-2	TRBJ1-2	TGTGCCAGCAGCGCGGACAGGGGCGGCTATGGCTACACCTTC	CASSADRGGYGYTF
.	.	TRBV7-2	TRBJ2-1	TGTGCCAGCAGCTCTGGGACTGTAGAGCAGTTCTTC	CASSSGTVEQFF
.	.	TRBV7-8	TRBJ1-2	TGTGCCAGCAGCCCCCGTGAATCCGGTTTGGTCTATGGCTACACCTTC	CASSPRESGLVYGYTF
TRBD2	.	TRBV4-3	TRBJ2-1	TGCGCCAGCAGCCAAGATGACCGGACTCCGGGGGGATACAATGAGCAGTTCTTC	CASSQDDRTPGGYNEQFF
TRBD2	.	TRBV5-4	TRBJ2-5	TGTGCCAGCAGCCTATCGGGGGGAGTTGATCTAGAAGAGACCCAGTACTTC	CASSLSGGVDLEETQYF
TRBD1	.	TRBV18	TRBJ1-2	TGTGCCAGCTCACCGGGACAGGATAACTATGGCTACACCTTC	CASSPGQDNYGYTF
TRBD1	.	TRBV2	TRBJ1-4	TGTGCCAGCAGTGGAATCGTGAGAGGGGGCGATGAAAAACTGTTTTTT	CASSGIVRGGDEKLFF
TRBD1	.	TRBV29-1	TRBJ1-1	TGCAGCGTTGAAGATCCTGACAGGGGGCTTGAAGCTTTCTTT	CSVEDPDRGLEAFF
TRBD1	.	TRBV15	TRBJ2-6	TGTGCCACCACGGGGACAGGAGTCTCTGGGGCCAACGTCCTGACTTTC	CATTGTGVSGANVLTF
TRBD1	.	TRBV5-6	TRBJ1-1	TGTGCCAGCAGCTTTGACAGGGGCACTGAAGCTTTCTTT	CASSFDRGTEAFF
.	.	TRBV5-3	TRBJ2-6	TGTGCCAGAAGCTCGGCTGGACGAATGGGCTCTGGGGCCAACGTCCCGACTTTC	CARSSAGRMGSGANVPTF
.	.	TRBV7-9	TRBJ2-1	TGTGCCAGCAGCTTAGCCCCGGGTCGGGATGAGCAGTTCTTC	CASSLAPGRDEQFF
.	.	TRBV5-1	TRBJ2-1	TGCGCCAGCAGCTTGGCTGGACAGAGCTCCTACAATGAGCAGTTCTTC	CASSLAGQSSYNEQFF
TRBD1	.	TRBV7-9	TRBJ1-1	TGTGCCAGCAGCTTGGGGACAGCGAACACTGAAGCTTTCTTT	CASSLGTANTEAFF
.	.	TRBV13	TRBJ2-5	TGTGCCAGCAGCCAAGACAGGAGGCAAGAGACCCAGTACTTC	CASSQDRRQETQYF
TRBD2	.	TRBV6-4	TRBJ2-7	TGTGCCAGCAGTGAAGGGACTAGCGGTGCCCACGAGCAGTACTTC	CASSEGTSGAHEQYF
TRBD2	.	TRBV18	TRBJ2-3	TGTGCCAGCTCACCAGGGACTAGCGGAAGCACAGATACGCAGTATTTT	CASSPGTSGSTDTQYF
.	.	TRBV6-5	TRBJ2-7	TGTGCCAGCAGTCCAACCGGGACAAGGATCCACGAGCAGTACTTC	CASSPTGTRIHEQYF
TRBD1	.	TRBV7-8	TRBJ1-4	TGTGCCAGCAGCCCCAGCGGGACAGGGGACGAAAAACTGTTTTTT	CASSPSGTGDEKLFF
.	.	TRBV7-9	TRBJ1-1	TGTGCCAGCAGGGGAGATAGGCAGCTTTTGAACACTGAAGCTTTCTTT	CASRGDRQLLNTEAFF
.	.	TRBV6-1	TRBJ2-1	TGTGCCAGCAGTGACTTCTTTCCCTCCTACAATGAGCAGTTCTTC	CASSDFFPSYNEQFF
.	.	TRBV7-2	TRBJ1-2	TGTGCCAGCAGCTGGGGGGGGGAAGGCTACACCTTC	CASSWGGEGYTF
TRBD1	.	TRBV5-6	TRBJ1-6	TGTGCCAGCAGCTTGGCGAGACAGGGGGTTCCCCTCCACTTT	CASSLARQGVPLHF
.	.	TRBV5-6	TRBJ2-1	TGTGCCAGCAGCTTTCAGGGGGGCTACAATGAGCAGTTCTTC	CASSFQGGYNEQFF
TRBD2	.	TRBV5-1	TRBJ2-1	TGCGCCAGCAGCGGGACTAGCGGGTACAATGAGCAGTTCTTC	CASSGTSGYNEQFF
TRBD1	.	TRBV11-3	TRBJ1-6	TGTGCCAGCAGCTTAGTTTTGGGACAGTGCCCTTCACCCCTCCACTTT	CASSLVLGQCPSPLHF
TRBD1	.	TRBV7-9	TRBJ1-1	TGTGCCAGCAGCATCACAGGGGCTGGGGAGAACACTGAAGCTTTCTTT	CASSITGAGENTEAFF
.	.	TRBV11-2	TRBJ2-7	TGTGCCAGCAGCTCAACATTCGGGTCTTACGAGCAGTACTTC	CASSSTFGSYEQYF
.	.	TRBV7-2	TRBJ1-2	TGTGCCAGCAGCACGCCGCGATCTTATGGCTACACCTTC	CASSTPRSYGYTF
.	.	TRBV11-3	TRBJ2-1	TGTGCCAGCAGCTTGTCGGGGGGCAAATTGAATGAGCAGTTCTTC	CASSLSGGKLNEQFF
TRBD1	.	TRBV4-3	TRBJ1-2	TGCGCCAGCACCCCGGAATTACAGGGGGGCTATGGCTACACCTTC	CASTPELQGGYGYTF
TRBD2	.	TRBV7-9	TRBJ2-2	TGTGCCAGCAGCTCGGGACTAGCGACCTGGGGGGAGCTGTTTTTT	CASSSGLATWGELFF
TRBD2	.	TRBV29-1	TRBJ2-2	TGCAGCGCTTCGAGGGAGGGGCTGAACACCGGGGAGCTGTTTTTT	CSASREGLNTGELFF
TRBD1	.	TRBV15	TRBJ2-7	TGTGCCACCAGCAGAGGGATTACAGGGGATACAAACTACGAGCAGTACTTC	CATSRGITGDTNYEQYF
TRBD2	medium-sized	TRBV6-4	TRBJ2-3	TGTGCCAGCAGTGACTCGTCTAGCGGGAGCACAGATACGCAGTATTTT	CASSDSSSGSTDTQYF
.	.	TRBV5-1	TRBJ1-1	TGCGCCAGCAGCTCACAGGAAGCGGGGGGTATGAACACTGAAGCTTTCTTT	CASSSQEAGGMNTEAFF
.	.	TRBV6-5	TRBJ1-1	TGTGCCAGCAGTTACGGCGGGTTCACTGAAGCTTTCTTT	CASSYGGFTEAFF
TRBD2	.	TRBV9	TRBJ2-2	TGTGCCAGCAGAGAGGGACTAGCGGTCGGGGAGCTGTTTTTT	CASREGLAVGELFF
TRBD2	.	TRBV25-1	TRBJ2-3	TGTGCCAGCAGTGAGACTAGCGGGCCCACAGATACGCAGTATTTT	CASSETSGPTDTQYF
TRBD2	.	TRBV4-2	TRBJ2-7	TGTGCCAGCAGCCAGGGACTAGCGGGAGCGACCTACGAGCAGTACTTC	CASSQGLAGATYEQYF
.	.	TRBV28	TRBJ1-4	TGTGCCAGCAGTGGACCCGGGACTGTAGATGAAAAACTGTTTTTT	CASSGPGTVDEKLFF
.	.	TRBV19	TRBJ2-7	TGTGCCAGTAGTATGTTAGCGGACTCCTACGAGCAGTACTTC	CASSMLADSYEQYF
TRBD2	.	TRBV29-1	TRBJ2-1	TGCAGCGTTGGGTTAGCGGGTAATGAGCAGTTCTTC	CSVGLAGNEQFF
.	.	TRBV28	TRBJ1-2	TGTGCCAGCAGCCCCAGGCTCGGCTACACCTTC	CASSPRLGYTF
.	.	TRBV28	TRBJ2-1	TGTGCCAGCAATAAAGGCGGTTCCGGTGAGCAGTTCTTC	CASNKGGSGEQFF